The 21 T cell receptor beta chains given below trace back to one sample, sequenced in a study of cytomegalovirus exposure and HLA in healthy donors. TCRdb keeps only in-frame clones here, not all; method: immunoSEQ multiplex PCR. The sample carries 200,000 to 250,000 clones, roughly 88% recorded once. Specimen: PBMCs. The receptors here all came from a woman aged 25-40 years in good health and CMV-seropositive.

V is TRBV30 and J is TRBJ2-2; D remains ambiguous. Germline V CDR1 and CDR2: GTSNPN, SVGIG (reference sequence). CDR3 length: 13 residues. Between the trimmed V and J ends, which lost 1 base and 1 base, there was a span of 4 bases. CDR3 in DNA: TGTGCCTGGAGTGAACAGAACACCGGGGAGCTGTTTTTT. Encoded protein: CAWSEQNTGELFF.

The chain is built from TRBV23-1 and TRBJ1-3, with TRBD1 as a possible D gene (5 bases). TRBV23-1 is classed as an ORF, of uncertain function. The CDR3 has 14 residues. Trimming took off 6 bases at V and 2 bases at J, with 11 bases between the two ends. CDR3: CASSVGGAGNTIYF. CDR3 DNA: TGCGCCAGCAGCGTGGGGGGAGCTGGAAACACCATATATTTT.

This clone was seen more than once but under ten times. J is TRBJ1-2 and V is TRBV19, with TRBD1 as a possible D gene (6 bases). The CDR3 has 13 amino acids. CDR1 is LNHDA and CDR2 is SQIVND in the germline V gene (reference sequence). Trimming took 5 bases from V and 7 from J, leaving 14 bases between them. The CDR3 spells CASSPGEPVGYTF. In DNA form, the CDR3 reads TGTGCCAGTAGTCCAGGGGAGCCCGTTGGCTACACCTTC.

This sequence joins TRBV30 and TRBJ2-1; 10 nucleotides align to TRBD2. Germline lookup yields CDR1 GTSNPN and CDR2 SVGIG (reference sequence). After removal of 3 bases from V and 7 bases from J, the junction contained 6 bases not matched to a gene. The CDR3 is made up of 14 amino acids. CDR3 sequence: CAWREAGGPNEQFF. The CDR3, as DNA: TGTGCCTGGAGAGAAGCGGGAGGGCCAAATGAGCAGTTCTTC.

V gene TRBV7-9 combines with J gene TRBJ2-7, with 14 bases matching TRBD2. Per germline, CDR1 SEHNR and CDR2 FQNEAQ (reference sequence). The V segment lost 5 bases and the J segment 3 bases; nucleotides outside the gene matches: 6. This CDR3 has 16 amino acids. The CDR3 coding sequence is TGTGCCAGCAGCCGGGGACTAGCGGGAGCGGGCTACGAGCAGTACTTC. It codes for CASSRGLAGAGYEQYF.

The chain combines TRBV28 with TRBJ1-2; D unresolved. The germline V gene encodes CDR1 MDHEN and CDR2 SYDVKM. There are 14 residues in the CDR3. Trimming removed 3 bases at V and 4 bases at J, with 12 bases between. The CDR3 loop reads CASSFAGIGYGYTF. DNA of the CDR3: TGTGCCAGCAGTTTCGCGGGGATCGGCTATGGCTACACCTTC.

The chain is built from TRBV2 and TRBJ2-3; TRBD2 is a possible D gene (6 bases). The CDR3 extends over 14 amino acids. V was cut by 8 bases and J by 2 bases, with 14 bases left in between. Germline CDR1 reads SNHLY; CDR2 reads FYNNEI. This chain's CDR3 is CASLWRDPTDTQYF. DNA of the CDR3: TGTGCCAGCCTATGGAGGGATCCCACAGATACGCAGTATTTT.

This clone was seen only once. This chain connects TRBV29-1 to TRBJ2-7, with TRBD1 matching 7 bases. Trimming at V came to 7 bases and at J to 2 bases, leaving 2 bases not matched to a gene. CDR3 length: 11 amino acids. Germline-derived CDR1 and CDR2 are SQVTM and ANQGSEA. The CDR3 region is CSGQGTYEQYF. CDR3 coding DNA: TGCAGCGGACAGGGCACCTACGAGCAGTACTTC.

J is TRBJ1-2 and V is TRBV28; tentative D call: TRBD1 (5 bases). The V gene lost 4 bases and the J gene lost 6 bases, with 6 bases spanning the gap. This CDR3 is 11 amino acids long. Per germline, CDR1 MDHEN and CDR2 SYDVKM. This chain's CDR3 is CASSSRDGYTF. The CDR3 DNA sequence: TGTGCCAGCAGTTCCAGGGATGGCTACACCTTC.

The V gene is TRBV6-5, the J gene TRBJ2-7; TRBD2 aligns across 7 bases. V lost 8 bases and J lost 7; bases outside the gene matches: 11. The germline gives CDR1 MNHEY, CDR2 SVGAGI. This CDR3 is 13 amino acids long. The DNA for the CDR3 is TGTGCCAGCTCCGAGGGCGGGGGTTGGGAGCAGTACTTC. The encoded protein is CASSEGGGWEQYF.

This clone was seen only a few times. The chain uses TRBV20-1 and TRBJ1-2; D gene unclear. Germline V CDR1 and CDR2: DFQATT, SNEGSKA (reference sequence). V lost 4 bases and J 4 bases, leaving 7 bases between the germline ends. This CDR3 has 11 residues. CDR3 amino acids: CSATLPYGYTF. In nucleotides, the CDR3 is TGCAGTGCTACTCTACCCTATGGCTACACCTTC.

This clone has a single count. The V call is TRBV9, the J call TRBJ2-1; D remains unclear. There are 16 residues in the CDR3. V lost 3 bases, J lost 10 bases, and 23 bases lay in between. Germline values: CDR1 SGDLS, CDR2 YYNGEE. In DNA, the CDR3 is TGTGCCAGCAGCGATAGGGTTGCGGTGCTCATAGGGGAGCAGTTCTTC. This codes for CASSDRVAVLIGEQFF.

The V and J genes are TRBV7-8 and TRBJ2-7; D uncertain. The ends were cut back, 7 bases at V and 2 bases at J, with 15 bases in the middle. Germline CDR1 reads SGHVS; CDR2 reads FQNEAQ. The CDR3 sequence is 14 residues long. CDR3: CASNPGPNTYEQYF. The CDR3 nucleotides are TGTGCCAGCAACCCCGGGCCCAACACCTACGAGCAGTACTTC.

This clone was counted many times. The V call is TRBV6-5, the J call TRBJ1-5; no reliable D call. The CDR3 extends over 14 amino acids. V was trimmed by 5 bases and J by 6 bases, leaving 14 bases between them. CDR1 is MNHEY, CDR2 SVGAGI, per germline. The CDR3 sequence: CASSPDLESQPQHF. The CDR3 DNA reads TGTGCCAGCAGTCCTGACCTGGAGAGTCAGCCCCAGCATTTT.

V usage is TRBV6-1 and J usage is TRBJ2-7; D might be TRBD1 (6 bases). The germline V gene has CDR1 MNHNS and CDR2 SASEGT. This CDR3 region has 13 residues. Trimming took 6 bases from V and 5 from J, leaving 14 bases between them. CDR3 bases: TGTGCCAGCAGATTGGACAGTTACAACGAGCAGTACTTC. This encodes CASRLDSYNEQYF.

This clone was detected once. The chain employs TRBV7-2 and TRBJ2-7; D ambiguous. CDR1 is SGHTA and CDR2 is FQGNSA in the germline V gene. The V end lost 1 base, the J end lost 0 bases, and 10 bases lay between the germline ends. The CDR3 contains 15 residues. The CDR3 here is CASSLGVRSSYEQYF. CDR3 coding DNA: TGTGCCAGCAGCTTAGGGGTCAGGAGCTCCTACGAGCAGTACTTC.

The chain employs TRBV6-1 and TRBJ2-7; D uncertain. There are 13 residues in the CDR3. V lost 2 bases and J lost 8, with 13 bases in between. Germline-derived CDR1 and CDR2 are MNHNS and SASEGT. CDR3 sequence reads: CASSEQASKKQYF. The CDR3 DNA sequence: TGTGCCAGCAGTGAACAGGCTTCTAAGAAGCAGTACTTC.

As DNA, the CDR3 is TGTGCCAGCAGCTTGGTTGGGTGGAAGACCCAGTACTTC. Translation gives CASSLVGWKTQYF. The gene calls are TRBV5-6 and TRBJ2-5; D gene uncertain. The V gene lost 0 bases and the J gene lost 6 bases, with 9 bases spanning the gap. The CDR3 has 13 amino acids. Germline loops: CDR1 SGHDT, CDR2 YYEEEE.

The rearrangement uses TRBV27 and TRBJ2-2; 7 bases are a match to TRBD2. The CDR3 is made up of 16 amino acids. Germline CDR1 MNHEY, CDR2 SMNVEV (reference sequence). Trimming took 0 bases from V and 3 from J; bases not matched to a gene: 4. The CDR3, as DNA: TGTGCCAGCAGTTTATCCGGCGGGAGTTACACCGGGGAGCTGTTTTTT. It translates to CASSLSGGSYTGELFF.

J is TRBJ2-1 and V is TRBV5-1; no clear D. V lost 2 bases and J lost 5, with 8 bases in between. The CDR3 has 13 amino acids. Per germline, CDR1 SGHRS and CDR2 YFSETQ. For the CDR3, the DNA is TGCGCCAGCAGCTTTCACGTAAACAATGAGCAGTTCTTC. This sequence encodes CASSFHVNNEQFF.

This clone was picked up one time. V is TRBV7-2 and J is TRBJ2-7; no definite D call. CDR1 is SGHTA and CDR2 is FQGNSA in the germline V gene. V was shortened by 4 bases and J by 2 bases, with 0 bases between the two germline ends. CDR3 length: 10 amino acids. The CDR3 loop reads CASSSYEQYF. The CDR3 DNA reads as TGTGCCAGCAGCTCCTACGAGCAGTACTTC.